Sequencing of this T cell receptor (beta chain) was carried out in a study of monozygotic twins with inflammatory bowel disease. cDNA synthesis was performed in eight separate reactions for each sample. TCRdb derives one entry per CDR3 protein from the 5' RACE reads, leaving out DNA. In total, the table holds over 200,000 distinct CDR3 sequences. Germline values: CDR1 MNHNS, CDR2 SASEGT. The CDR3 loop spans 16 amino acids. Blood was drawn once per donor, and each sample measured about 2.3 ml. Sequencing was performed on blood. This rearrangement joins TRBV6-1 to TRBJ2-3; the D call of TRBD1 rests on TCRdb alone, since no DNA is present to check it. The TCR originated in a human donor with ulcerative colitis or Crohn's disease, or a healthy co-twin of an affected twin (not recorded which). CDR3 sequence reads: CASSPPGQWSTDTQYF.